This TCR beta chain derives from a study of cytomegalovirus exposure and HLA in healthy donors. Regarding the study as a whole: Later, TCR association rates were found to vary by HLA locus, highest for DRB1 and lowest for HLA-C. Most TCRs appeared rarely, but some public TCRs recurred in many donors. Later, an analysis found that common viral pathogens appeared to be linked with several of the most significant clusters. Analysis performed later showed TCR beta chains linked to HLA being more clonally expanded than equally common others.

Germline CDR1 reads KGHSH; CDR2 reads LQKENI. V was cut by 3 bases and J by 0 bases, with 18 bases left in between. This CDR3 spans 18 amino acids. Amplification used 60 Vbeta primers and 13 Jbeta primers. Some clones are missing from TCRdb's copy, which holds only in-frame ones; the method was immunoSEQ multiplex PCR. The data show under 150,000 clones, roughly 9.6% seen once. This clone was observed a few times. Its target is not known. V and J are TRBV18 and TRBJ2-1, with a tentative D call TRBD1 (5 bases). Sequencing input: PBMCs. The sequence was obtained from a woman aged 40-49 years in good health and CMV-seropositive. Here the CDR3 reads CASSPFYQGPSSYNEQFF. DNA for the CDR3: TGTGCCAGCTCACCTTTTTATCAGGGCCCCAGCTCCTACAATGAGCAGTTCTTC.